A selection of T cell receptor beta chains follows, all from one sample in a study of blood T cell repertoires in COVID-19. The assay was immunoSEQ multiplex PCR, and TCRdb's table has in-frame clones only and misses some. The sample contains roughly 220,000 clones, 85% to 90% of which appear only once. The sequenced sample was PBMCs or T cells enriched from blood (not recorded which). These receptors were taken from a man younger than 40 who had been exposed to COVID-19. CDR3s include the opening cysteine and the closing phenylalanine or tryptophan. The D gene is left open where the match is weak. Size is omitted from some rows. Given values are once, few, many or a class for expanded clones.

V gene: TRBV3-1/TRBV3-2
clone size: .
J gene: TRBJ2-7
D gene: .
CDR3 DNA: TGTGCCAGCAGCCCGGGGGGCGCTGGGACCTACGAGCAGTACTTC
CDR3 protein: CASSPGGAGTYEQYF

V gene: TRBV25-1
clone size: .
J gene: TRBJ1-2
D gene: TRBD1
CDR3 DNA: TGTGCCAGCAGTATACTGACAGGGGCCGGCTACACCTTC
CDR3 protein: CASSILTGAGYTF

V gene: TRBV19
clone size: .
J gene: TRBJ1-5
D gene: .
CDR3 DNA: TGTGCCAGTAGTATAGCCCCAGGACAGCCACTACCGCCCCAGCATTTT
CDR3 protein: CASSIAPGQPLPPQHF

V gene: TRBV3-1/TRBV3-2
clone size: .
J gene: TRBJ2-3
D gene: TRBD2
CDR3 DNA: TGTGCCAGCAGCTCGGGACTAGCGGTCCTCACAGATACGCAGTATTTT
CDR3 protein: CASSSGLAVLTDTQYF

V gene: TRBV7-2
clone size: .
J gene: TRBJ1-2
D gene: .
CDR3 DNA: TGTGCCAGCAGCGTAGACATTAACTATGGCTACACCTTC
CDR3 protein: CASSVDINYGYTF

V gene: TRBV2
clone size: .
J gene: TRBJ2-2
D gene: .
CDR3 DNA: TGTGCCACTTACAGGGTTTCTGGGGAGCTGTTTTTT
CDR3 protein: CATYRVSGELFF

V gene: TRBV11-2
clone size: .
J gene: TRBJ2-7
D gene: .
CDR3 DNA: TGTGCCAGCAGCTTACGGGGCTACGAGCAGTACTTC
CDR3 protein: CASSLRGYEQYF

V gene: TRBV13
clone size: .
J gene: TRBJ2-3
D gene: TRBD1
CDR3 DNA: TGTGCCAGCAGCCCCATCTGGCCGGGGACAGACTACACAGATACGCAGTATTTT
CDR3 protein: CASSPIWPGTDYTDTQYF

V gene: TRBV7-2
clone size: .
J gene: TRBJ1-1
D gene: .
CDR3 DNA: TGTGCCAGCAGCCGCGAGGCCTTGCCCTCGTCTGAAGCTTTCTTT
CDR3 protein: CASSREALPSSEAFF

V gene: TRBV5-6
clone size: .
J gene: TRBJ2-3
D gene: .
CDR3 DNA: TGTGCCAGCAGCATGACCCAGGGAGGAGAGTATTTT
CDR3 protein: CASSMTQGGEYF

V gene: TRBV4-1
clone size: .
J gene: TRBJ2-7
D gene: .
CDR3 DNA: TGCGCCAGCAGCCAAGTGGGGAACAGGGACGAGCAGTACTTC
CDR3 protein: CASSQVGNRDEQYF

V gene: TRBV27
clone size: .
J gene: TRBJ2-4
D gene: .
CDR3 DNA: TGTGCCAGCAGTTTGCCCGGAGGACGTCGAGCCAAAAACATTCAGTACTTC
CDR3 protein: CASSLPGGRRAKNIQYF

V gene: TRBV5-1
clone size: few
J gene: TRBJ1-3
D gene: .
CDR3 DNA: TGCGCCAGCAGCTTGGTCGGGGGAAGTGGAAACACCATATATTTT
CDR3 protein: CASSLVGGSGNTIYF

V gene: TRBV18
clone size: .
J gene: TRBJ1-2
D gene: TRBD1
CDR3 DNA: TGTGCCAGCTCACCTCCCGGGACAGGGGTAAATGGCTACACCTTC
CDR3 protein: CASSPPGTGVNGYTF

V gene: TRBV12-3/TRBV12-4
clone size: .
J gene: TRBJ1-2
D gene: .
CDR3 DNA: TGTGCCAGCAGTTTAGACAGAATCTATGGCTACACCTTC
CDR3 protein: CASSLDRIYGYTF

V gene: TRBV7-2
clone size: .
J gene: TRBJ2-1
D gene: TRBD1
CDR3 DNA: TGTGCCAGCAGGACAGGGGGCGGCGGAAATGAGCAGTTCTTC
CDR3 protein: CASRTGGGGNEQFF

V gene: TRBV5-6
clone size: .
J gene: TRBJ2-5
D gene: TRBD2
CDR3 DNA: TGTGCCAGCAGCCTTTGGACTAGCGGGGGAGCGTACCAAGAGACCCAGTACTTC
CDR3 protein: CASSLWTSGGAYQETQYF

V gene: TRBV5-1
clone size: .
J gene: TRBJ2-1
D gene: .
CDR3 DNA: TGCGCCAGCAGCTTGGTCCCTTCCTCTTTTAGTTACAATGAGCAGTTCTTC
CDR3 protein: CASSLVPSSFSYNEQFF

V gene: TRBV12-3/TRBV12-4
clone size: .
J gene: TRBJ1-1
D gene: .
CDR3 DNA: TGTGCCAGCAGAGACAGCTCGGGCACTGAAGCTTTCTTT
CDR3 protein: CASRDSSGTEAFF

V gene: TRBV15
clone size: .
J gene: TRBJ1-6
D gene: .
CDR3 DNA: TGTGCCACCAGCCCCAGGCAGGAGGCCAATTCACCCCTCCACTTT
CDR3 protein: CATSPRQEANSPLHF

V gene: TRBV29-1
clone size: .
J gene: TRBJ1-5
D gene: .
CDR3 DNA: TGCAGCGCTCGGAGGGAGGCCTCGGGGCCCCAGCATTTT
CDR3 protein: CSARREASGPQHF

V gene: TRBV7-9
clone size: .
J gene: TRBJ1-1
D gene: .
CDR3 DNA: TGTGCCAGCAGCTCTTACACTGAAGCTTTCTTT
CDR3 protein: CASSSYTEAFF

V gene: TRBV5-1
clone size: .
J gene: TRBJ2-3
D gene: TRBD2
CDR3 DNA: TGCGCCAGCAAGAGGAGCGGGGGAAACACAGATACGCAGTATTTT
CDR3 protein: CASKRSGGNTDTQYF

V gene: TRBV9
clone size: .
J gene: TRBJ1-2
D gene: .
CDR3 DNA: TGTGCCAGCAGCACCGGAGGCCAGCGGGGCTACACCTTC
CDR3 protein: CASSTGGQRGYTF

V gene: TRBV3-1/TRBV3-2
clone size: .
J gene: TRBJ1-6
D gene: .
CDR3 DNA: TGTGCCAGCAGCCAAGACCGGACTGGGAAGGTCTACTTT
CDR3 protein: CASSQDRTGKVYF

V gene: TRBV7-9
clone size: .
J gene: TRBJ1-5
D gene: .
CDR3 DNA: TGTGCCAGCAGCGCCAACAGGGTAGGCAGCAATCAGCCCCAGCATTTT
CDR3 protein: CASSANRVGSNQPQHF

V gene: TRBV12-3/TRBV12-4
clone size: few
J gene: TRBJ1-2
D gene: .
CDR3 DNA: TGTGCCAGCAGCCCCAGGATGGTTAATGGCTACACCTTC
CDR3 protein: CASSPRMVNGYTF

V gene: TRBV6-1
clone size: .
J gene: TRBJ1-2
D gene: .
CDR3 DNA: TGTGCCAGCAGTGAAGATAGGGGTGGCTATGGCTACACCTTC
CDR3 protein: CASSEDRGGYGYTF

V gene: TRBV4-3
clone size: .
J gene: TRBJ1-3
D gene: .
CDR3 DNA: TGCGCCAGCAGCCAAGTGGTAGGGGAAGACACCATATATTTT
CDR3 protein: CASSQVVGEDTIYF

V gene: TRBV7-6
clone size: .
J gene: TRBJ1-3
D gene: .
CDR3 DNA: TGTGCCAGCAGCTTATTACTCCTCGGCAGGGAGGTAGGAAACACCATATATTTT
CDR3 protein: CASSLLLLGREVGNTIYF

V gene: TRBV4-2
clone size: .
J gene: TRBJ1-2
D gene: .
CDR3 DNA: TGTGCCAGCAGCACCCTAGGCAGTTCTAACTATGGCTACACCTTC
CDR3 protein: CASSTLGSSNYGYTF

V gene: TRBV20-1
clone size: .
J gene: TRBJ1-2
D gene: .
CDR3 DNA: TGCAGTGCTGTAGGGGAAGGCTACACCTTC
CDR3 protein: CSAVGEGYTF

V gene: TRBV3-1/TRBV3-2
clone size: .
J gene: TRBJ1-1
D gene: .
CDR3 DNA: TGTGCCAGCAGCCCTCCCGGGACACTGAACACTGAAGCTTTCTTT
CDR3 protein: CASSPPGTLNTEAFF

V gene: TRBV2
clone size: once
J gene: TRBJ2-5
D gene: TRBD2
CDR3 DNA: TGTGCCAGTCCCGGGGCAGCGGGGCAAGAGACCCAGTACTTC
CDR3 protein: CASPGAAGQETQYF

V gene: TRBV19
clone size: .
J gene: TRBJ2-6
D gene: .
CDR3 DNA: TGTGCCAGTAGTATCGAAGCCTCTGGGGCCAACGTCCTGACTTTC
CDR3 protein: CASSIEASGANVLTF

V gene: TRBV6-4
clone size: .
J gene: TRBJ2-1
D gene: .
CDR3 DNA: TGTGCCAGCAGCCTCGGGGGAGAGAATGAGCAGTTCTTC
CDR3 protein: CASSLGGENEQFF